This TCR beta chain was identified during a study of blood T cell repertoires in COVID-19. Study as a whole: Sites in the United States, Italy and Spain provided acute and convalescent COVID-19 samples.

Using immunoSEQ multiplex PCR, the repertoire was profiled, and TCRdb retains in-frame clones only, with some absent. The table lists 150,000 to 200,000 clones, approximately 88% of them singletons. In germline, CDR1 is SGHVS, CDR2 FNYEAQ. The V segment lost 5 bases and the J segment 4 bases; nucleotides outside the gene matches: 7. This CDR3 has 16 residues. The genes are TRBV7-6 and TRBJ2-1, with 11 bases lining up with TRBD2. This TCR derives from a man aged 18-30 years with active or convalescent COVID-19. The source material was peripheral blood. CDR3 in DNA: TGTGCCAGCAGCACCCCCGGGACTAGCGGATACAATGAGCAGTTCTTC. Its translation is CASSTPGTSGYNEQFF.